This TCR beta chain appears in the sequencing data of a study of blood T cell repertoires in COVID-19. The CDR3 covers 15 residues. Unmatched junction bases numbered 6, after V lost 5 bases and J lost 7 bases. From germline, CDR1 is SGHTA and CDR2 FQGNSA. Participants were aged 18 to 89 years, lived in about 26 US areas, and enrolled virtually. Clinical histories supplied by participants themselves formed the basis of cohort assignment. Libraries were prepared by immunoSEQ multiplex PCR; TCRdb keeps only in-frame clonotypes and omits some of them. The sample gives some 200,000 clones, about 85% of which show up once; 2% to 2.5% is in the top ten.

Sequenced input: PBMCs or T cells enriched from blood (not recorded which). The sequence came from a woman between 25 and 40 years old who had recovered from COVID-19. The chain joins TRBV7-2 to TRBJ1-6; 9 nucleotides align to TRBD1. CDR3: CASSNPGTGNSPLHF. Written as DNA, the CDR3 is TGTGCCAGCAGCAACCCCGGGACAGGGAATTCACCCCTCCACTTT.